This TCR beta chain was observed in a study of blood T cell repertoires in COVID-19. CDR1 is LNHNV and CDR2 is YYDKDF in the germline V gene (reference sequence). With 0 bases clipped from V and 2 bases from J, the junction kept 8 bases outside the gene matches. This CDR3 is 18 amino acids long. Some clones are missing from TCRdb's copy, which holds only in-frame ones; the method was immunoSEQ multiplex PCR. The table shows approximately 300,000 clones, with under 90% occurring only once. The TCR comes from a man aged 30 to 45 who had recovered from COVID-19. Sequencing input: PBMCs or T cells enriched from blood (not recorded which). The V call is TRBV15, the J call TRBJ2-3, with 10 bases identical to TRBD2. The CDR3 sequence: CATSRDSGSGRLTDTQYF. The DNA for the CDR3 is TGTGCCACCAGCAGAGATTCGGGTAGCGGGAGGCTCACAGATACGCAGTATTTT.